This TCR beta chain originates from a study of T cell changes during pregnancy in multiple sclerosis (dated by TCRdb to between 2018 and 2021). About the study as a whole: In women with multiple sclerosis, the researchers looked at how the T cell repertoire shifted as pregnancy progressed.

Receptor libraries were prepared by the immunoSEQ multiplex PCR assay. As stored in TCRdb, this immuneACCESS dataset retains in-frame rearrangements with V and J assigned. A fraction of the clones does not appear; measured against another copy, unresolved V genes explain less than half of the discrepancy, and the remainder lacks a known reason. This sample has 30,000 to 45,000 clones in its table, and about 92% of those were observed once. The top ten clones comprise roughly 29% of the sample. Spanning cysteine to phenylalanine, the CDR3 consists of 15 amino acids. Only the CDR3 region is kept as DNA, spanning 45 bases read in frame from base 1. The germline V gene encodes CDR1 SGDLS and CDR2 YYNGEE. The junction carries 9 bases between V and J, which are trimmed by 0 bases and 0 bases respectively. With respect to this clone: This receptor's antigen is unknown. Base qualities are not provided; no much larger clone lies one nucleotide away.

The input for sequencing was CD8+ T cells from peripheral blood mononuclear cells, taken before pregnancy. This sequence uses TRBV9 and TRBJ1-1; the D gene identity is not certain. The clonotype comes from a female donor with multiple sclerosis, enrolled in a pregnancy study. The base sequence is TGTGCCAGCAGCGTAGATGAGCTAATGAACACTGAAGCTTTCTTT. It encodes CASSVDELMNTEAFF.